These T cell receptor beta chains were read from a single sample in a study of blood T cell repertoires in COVID-19. Sequenced by immunoSEQ multiplex PCR; TCRdb stores in-frame clones only, minus some. The profile shows around 110,000 clones, under 90% of them singletons. The sample consisted of peripheral blood. These receptors all stem from a woman in her 70s with acute or convalescent COVID-19. The CDR3 runs from the conserved cysteine through the conserved F or W. The order of the fields is clone size, D gene, CDR3 length, J gene, V gene, CDR3 DNA, CDR3 protein. A D gene is named only where the DNA matches it firmly. Clone size is stated in some rows and not others, as once, few, many or a class when expanded.

. . 12 TRBJ2-5 TRBV12-3/TRBV12-4 TGTGCCAGCAGTTTCACCGGAGAGACCCAGTACTTC CASSFTGETQYF
. TRBD1 15 TRBJ1-1 TRBV7-6 TGTGCCAGCAGCGACGATCCGGGACAGGTTACTGAAGCTTTCTTT CASSDDPGQVTEAFF
. . 14 TRBJ2-1 TRBV5-8 TGTGCCAGCAGCTTGGGTCAGTTCGACAATGAGCAGTTCTTC CASSLGQFDNEQFF
. . 16 TRBJ2-5 TRBV4-3 TGCGCCAGCAGCCCCGGGGTGGACGGAGGGACGGAGACCCAGTACTTC CASSPGVDGGTETQYF
few TRBD1 16 TRBJ2-4 TRBV3-1/TRBV3-2 TGTGCCAGCAGCCAAGACAGGGGGCTAGCCAAAAACATTCAGTACTTC CASSQDRGLAKNIQYF
. TRBD2 15 TRBJ2-3 TRBV27 TGTGCCAGCAGCAACGCCGGGGGGAGCACAGATACGCAGTATTTT CASSNAGGSTDTQYF
few . 11 TRBJ1-4 TRBV6-5 TGTGCCAGCAGTTGGGGGGGGGAACTGTTTTTT CASSWGGELFF
. . 15 TRBJ1-1 TRBV19 TGTGCCAGTAGTATAGGTCCGGGTCTTAACACTGAAGCTTTCTTT CASSIGPGLNTEAFF
. . 16 TRBJ1-4 TRBV4-3 TGCGCCAGCAGCCAAGAGAAGGGTCAGGGTTGGGAAAAACTGTTTTTT CASSQEKGQGWEKLFF
. TRBD1 16 TRBJ1-4 TRBV23-1 TGCGCCAGCAGGCAATACGACAGGGTAACTAATGAAAAACTGTTTTTT CASRQYDRVTNEKLFF
. . 15 TRBJ1-1 TRBV5-8 TGTGCCAGCAGCGCGCGGGTTTGGGGGAACACTGAAGCTTTCTTT CASSARVWGNTEAFF
. . 14 TRBJ1-2 TRBV6-1 TGTGCCAGCAGTGAAACATTCTCTAACTATGGCTACACCTTC CASSETFSNYGYTF
. . 14 TRBJ2-5 TRBV6-5 TGTGCCAGCACGGAGGGTCAGGCTTACAAGACCCAGTACTTC CASTEGQAYKTQYF
. . 13 TRBJ1-2 TRBV11-3 TGTGCCAGCAGCCCTAGACCGGGAGGCGGCTACACCTTC CASSPRPGGGYTF
. . 15 TRBJ1-4 TRBV7-2 TGTGCCAGCAGCTTAGCAGGGGGTACTAATGAAAAACTGTTTTTT CASSLAGGTNEKLFF
. . 15 TRBJ1-1 TRBV4-1 TGCGCCAGCAGCCAAGCAGGGACATTGAACACTGAAGCTTTCTTT CASSQAGTLNTEAFF
. TRBD1 13 TRBJ2-5 TRBV30 TGTGCCTGGAGTCAGGGGGCGTGGGAGACCCAGTACTTC CAWSQGAWETQYF
. . 13 TRBJ1-5 TRBV6-1 TGTGCCAGCAGTGAGACTAGGGCCCAGCCCCAGCATTTT CASSETRAQPQHF
. . 14 TRBJ1-3 TRBV4-3 TGCGCCAGCAGCCAAGTGCCGACTGGCCCCACCGTATATTTT CASSQVPTGPTVYF
few . 14 TRBJ2-7 TRBV11-2 TGTGCCAGCAGCTTAGGACAGAACTCCTACGAGCAGTACTTC CASSLGQNSYEQYF
. TRBD2 15 TRBJ2-1 TRBV7-2 TGTGCCAGCAGCACCTCTAGCGGACCCTACAATGAGCAGTTCTTC CASSTSSGPYNEQFF
. . 13 TRBJ1-2 TRBV3-1/TRBV3-2 TGTGCCAGCAGCCCAGGGGCCCGCTATGGCTACACCTTC CASSPGARYGYTF
. TRBD1 15 TRBJ2-2 TRBV9 TGTGCCAGCAGCAAACGGACAGGGGACACCGGGGAGCTGTTTTTT CASSKRTGDTGELFF
. . 14 TRBJ1-1 TRBV2 TGTGCCAGCAGTCCCGAACAGGGAAACACTGAAGCTTTCTTT CASSPEQGNTEAFF
. . 12 TRBJ1-5 TRBV24-1 TGTGCCACCGGGAGGGGAAATCAGCCCCAGCATTTT CATGRGNQPQHF
once . 11 TRBJ1-1 TRBV20-1 TGCAGTGCTCCCCGACAGTCTGAAGCTTTCTTT CSAPRQSEAFF
. . 14 TRBJ2-5 TRBV4-3 TGCGCCAGCAGCCAAGAGGTGGGGCCGGAGACCCAGTACTTC CASSQEVGPETQYF
. . 15 TRBJ1-1 TRBV5-4 TGTGCCAGCAGTTTGCCGTTGGGGGCAAGCACTGAAGCTTTCTTT CASSLPLGASTEAFF
. . 13 TRBJ1-1 TRBV6-2/TRBV6-3 TGTGCCAGCAGCCTGGGGGGGAGGGACCAAGCTTTCTTT CASSLGGRDQAFF
. TRBD1 15 TRBJ2-5 TRBV9 TGTGCCAGCAGCGTAGGGACAGGGGGGTTAGAGACCCAGTACTTC CASSVGTGGLETQYF
. . 14 TRBJ1-1 TRBV3-1/TRBV3-2 TGTGCCAGCAGCCAGACAGTTCTGAACACTGAAGCTTTCTTT CASSQTVLNTEAFF
. . 17 TRBJ2-1 TRBV24-1 TGTGCCACCAGTGATGCAGGGGCAGGGGTCTCCTACAATGAGCAGTTCTTC CATSDAGAGVSYNEQFF
few . 15 TRBJ2-2 TRBV19 TGTGCCAGTAGTATCCCGTCAGTGAACACCGGGGAGCTGTTTTTT CASSIPSVNTGELFF
once TRBD2 17 TRBJ2-7 TRBV5-1 TGCGCCAGCAGCTCAACCACCGGGACTAGAGGTTCCTACGAGCAGTACTTC CASSSTTGTRGSYEQYF
once . 13 TRBJ2-3 TRBV4-3 TGCGCCAGCAGCCCTCGGACTACAGATACGCAGTATTTT CASSPRTTDTQYF
once TRBD2 16 TRBJ2-7 TRBV10-3 TGTGCCATCAGTGAGCGGACTAGCGGGCTCTCCTACGAGCAGTACTTC CAISERTSGLSYEQYF
. . 15 TRBJ2-2 TRBV5-4 TGTGCCAGCAGCTTTGGCAGGGCAGCCACCGGGGAGCTGTTTTTT CASSFGRAATGELFF
. TRBD1 12 TRBJ1-2 TRBV28 TGTGCCAGCAGCCGACAGGGCTTTGGCTACACCTTC CASSRQGFGYTF
. . 12 TRBJ1-2 TRBV5-1 TGCGCCAGCAGCCAGGAAAGCTATGGCTACACCTTC CASSQESYGYTF
. . 15 TRBJ2-2 TRBV7-6 TGTGCCAGCAGCTTAGAAATAGCGAACACCGGGGAGCTGTTTTTT CASSLEIANTGELFF
. TRBD1 15 TRBJ2-1 TRBV15 TGTGCCACCAGCAGAGACCGGACAGGGTTCAATGAGCAGTTCTTC CATSRDRTGFNEQFF
. TRBD1 17 TRBJ1-6 TRBV7-8 TGTGCCAGCAGCTTAGGTTGGGGACAGGGGATTAATTCACCCCTCCACTTT CASSLGWGQGINSPLHF
once . 15 TRBJ1-6 TRBV4-2 TGTGCCAGCAGCCAAGTTGCGGGGGCAGATTCACCCCTCCACTTT CASSQVAGADSPLHF
once . 14 TRBJ1-4 TRBV5-1 TGCGCCAGCAGCTCGCAGGGGAAAGGTGAAAAACTGTTTTTT CASSSQGKGEKLFF
. . 15 TRBJ1-2 TRBV7-2 TGTGCCAGCAGCATCTCCAGGGCCGTTAACTATGGCTACACCTTC CASSISRAVNYGYTF
. . 16 TRBJ1-3 TRBV7-9 TGTGCCAGCAGCTTAGGGGCCGTGACAGCTGGAAACACCATATATTTT CASSLGAVTAGNTIYF
few TRBD2 16 TRBJ2-7 TRBV4-1 TGCGCCAGCAGCTCGACGGCTAGCGGGGGGACGTACGAGCAGTACTTC CASSSTASGGTYEQYF
once . 14 TRBJ1-2 TRBV5-1 TGCGCCAGCAGCTTCGGGAGAACGAACTATGGCTACACCTTC CASSFGRTNYGYTF